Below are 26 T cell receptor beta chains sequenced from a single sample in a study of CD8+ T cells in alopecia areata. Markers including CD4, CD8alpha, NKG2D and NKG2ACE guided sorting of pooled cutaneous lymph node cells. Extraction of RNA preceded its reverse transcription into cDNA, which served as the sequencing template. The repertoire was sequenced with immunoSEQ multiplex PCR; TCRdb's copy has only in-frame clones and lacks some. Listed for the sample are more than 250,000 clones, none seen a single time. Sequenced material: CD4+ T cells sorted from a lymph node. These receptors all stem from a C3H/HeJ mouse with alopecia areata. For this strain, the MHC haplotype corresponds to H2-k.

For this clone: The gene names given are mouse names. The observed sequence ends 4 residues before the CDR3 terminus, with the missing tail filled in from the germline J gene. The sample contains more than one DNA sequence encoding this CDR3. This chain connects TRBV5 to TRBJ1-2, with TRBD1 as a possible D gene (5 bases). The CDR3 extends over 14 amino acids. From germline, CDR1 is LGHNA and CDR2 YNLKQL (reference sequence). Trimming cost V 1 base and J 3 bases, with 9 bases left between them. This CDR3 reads CASSQGGGDSDYTF. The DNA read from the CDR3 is TGTGCCAGCAGCCAAGGGGGAGGGGACTCC.

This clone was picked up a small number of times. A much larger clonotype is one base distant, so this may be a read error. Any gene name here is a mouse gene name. CDR3 sequence: CASSGDRENSDYTF. The CDR3 bases that were read are TGTGCCAGCAGTGGGGACAGGGAAAACTCC. V is TRBV19 and J is TRBJ1-2; TRBD1 aligns across 9 bases. The read halts 4 residues ahead of the CDR3 end, with the missing end drawn from the germline J gene. CDR1 FNHDT and CDR2 SITEND come from the germline V gene (reference sequence). The CDR3 runs to 14 residues. J lost 1 base, V lost 4 bases, and 2 bases had no gene match.

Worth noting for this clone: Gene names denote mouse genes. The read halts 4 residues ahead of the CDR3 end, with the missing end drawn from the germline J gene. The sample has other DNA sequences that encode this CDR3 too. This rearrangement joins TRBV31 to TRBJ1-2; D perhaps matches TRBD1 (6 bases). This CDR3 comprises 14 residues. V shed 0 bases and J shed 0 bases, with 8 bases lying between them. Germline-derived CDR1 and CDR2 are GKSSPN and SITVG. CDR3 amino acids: CAWSLPGANSDYTF. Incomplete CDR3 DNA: TGTGCCTGGAGTCTGCCAGGGGCAAACTCC.

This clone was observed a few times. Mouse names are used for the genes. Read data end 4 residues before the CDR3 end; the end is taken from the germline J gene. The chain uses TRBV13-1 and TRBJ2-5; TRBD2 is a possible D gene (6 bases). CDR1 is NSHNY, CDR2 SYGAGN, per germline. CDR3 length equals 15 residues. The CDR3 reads CASSERLWGKDTQYF. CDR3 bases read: TGTGCCAGCAGTGAAAGGCTGTGGGGGAAAGAC.

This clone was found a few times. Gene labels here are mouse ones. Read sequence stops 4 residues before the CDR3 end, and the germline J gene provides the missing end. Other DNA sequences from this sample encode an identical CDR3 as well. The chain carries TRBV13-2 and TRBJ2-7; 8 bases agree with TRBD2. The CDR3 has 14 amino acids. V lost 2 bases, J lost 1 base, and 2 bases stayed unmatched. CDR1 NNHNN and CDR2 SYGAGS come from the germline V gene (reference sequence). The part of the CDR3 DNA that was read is TGTGCCAGCGGTGAGGCTGGGGGGTCCTAT. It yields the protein CASGEAGGSY. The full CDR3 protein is CASGEAGGSYEQYF.

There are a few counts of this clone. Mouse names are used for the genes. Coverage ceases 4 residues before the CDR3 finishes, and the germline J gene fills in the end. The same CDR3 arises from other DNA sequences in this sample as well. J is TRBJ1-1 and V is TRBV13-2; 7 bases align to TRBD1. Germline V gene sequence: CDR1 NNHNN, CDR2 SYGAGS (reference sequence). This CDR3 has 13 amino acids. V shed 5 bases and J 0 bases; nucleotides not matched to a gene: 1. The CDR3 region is CASGGQPNTEVFF. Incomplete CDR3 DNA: TGTGCCAGCGGGGGACAGCCAAACACA.

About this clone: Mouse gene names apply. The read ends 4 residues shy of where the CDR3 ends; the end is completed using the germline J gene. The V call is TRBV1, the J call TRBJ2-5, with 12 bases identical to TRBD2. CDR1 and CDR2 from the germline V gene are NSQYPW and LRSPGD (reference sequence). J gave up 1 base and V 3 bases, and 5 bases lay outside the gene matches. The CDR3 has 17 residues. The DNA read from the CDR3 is TGCACCTGCAGTGCGTCGGGACTGGGGGGTGACCAAGAC. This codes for CTCSASGLGGDQD. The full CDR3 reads CTCSASGLGGDQDTQYF.

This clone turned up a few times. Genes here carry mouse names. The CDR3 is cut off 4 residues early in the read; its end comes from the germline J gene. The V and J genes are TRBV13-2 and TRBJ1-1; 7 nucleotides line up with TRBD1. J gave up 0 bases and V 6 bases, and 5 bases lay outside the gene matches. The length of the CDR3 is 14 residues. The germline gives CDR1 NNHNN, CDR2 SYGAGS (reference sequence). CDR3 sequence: CASAAGTANTEVFF. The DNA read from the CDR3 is TGTGCCAGCGCCGCCGGGACAGCAAACACA.

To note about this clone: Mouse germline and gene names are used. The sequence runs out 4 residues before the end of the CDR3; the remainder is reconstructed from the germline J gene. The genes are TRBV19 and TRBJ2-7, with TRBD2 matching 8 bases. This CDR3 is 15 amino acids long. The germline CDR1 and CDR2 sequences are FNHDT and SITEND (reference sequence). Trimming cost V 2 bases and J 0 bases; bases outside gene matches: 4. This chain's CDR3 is CASSIRTGSSYEQYF. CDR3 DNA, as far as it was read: TGTGCCAGCAGTATTCGGACTGGGTCCTCCTAT.

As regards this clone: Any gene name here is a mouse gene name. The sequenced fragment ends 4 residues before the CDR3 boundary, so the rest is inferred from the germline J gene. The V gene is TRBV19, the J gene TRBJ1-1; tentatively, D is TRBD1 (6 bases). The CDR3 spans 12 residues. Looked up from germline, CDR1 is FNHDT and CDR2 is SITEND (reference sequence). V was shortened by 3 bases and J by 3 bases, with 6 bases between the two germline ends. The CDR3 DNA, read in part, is TGTGCCAGCAGTAACAGGGACACA. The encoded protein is CASSNRDT. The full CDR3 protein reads CASSNRDTEVFF.

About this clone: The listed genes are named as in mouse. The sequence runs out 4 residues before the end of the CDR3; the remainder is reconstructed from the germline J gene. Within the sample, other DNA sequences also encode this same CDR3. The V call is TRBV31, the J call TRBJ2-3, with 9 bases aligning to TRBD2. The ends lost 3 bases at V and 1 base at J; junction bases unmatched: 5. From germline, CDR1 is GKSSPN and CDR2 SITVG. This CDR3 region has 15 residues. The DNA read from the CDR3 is TGTGCCTGGAGCCTCAGGACTGGGGGTGCAGAA. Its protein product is CAWSLRTGGAE. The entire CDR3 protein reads CAWSLRTGGAETLYF.

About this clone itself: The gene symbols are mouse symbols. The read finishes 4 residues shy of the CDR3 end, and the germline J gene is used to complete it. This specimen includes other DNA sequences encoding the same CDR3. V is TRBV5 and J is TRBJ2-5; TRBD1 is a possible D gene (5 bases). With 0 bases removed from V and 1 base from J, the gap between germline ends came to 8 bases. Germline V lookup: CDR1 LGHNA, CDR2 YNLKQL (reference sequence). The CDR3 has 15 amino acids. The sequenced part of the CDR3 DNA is TGTGCCAGCAGCCAAGAAGGAGGGGACCAAGAC. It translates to CASSQEGGDQD. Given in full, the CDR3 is CASSQEGGDQDTQYF.

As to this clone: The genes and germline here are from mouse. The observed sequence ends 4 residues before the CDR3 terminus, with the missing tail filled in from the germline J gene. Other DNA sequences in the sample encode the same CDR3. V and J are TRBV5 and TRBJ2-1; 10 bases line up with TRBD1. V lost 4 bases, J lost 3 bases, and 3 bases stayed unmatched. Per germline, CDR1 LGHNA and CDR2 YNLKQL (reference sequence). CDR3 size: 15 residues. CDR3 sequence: CASSPGTGVYAEQFF. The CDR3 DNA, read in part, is TGTGCCAGCAGCCCAGGGACAGGGGTCTATGCT.

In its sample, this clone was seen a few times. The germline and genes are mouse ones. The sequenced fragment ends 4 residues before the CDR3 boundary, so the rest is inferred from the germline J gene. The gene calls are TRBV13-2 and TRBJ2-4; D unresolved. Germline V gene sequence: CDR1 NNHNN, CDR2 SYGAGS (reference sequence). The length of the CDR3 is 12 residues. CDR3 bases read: TGTGCCAGCGGTGATCACAAAAAC. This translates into CASGDHKN. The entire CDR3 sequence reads CASGDHKNTLYF.

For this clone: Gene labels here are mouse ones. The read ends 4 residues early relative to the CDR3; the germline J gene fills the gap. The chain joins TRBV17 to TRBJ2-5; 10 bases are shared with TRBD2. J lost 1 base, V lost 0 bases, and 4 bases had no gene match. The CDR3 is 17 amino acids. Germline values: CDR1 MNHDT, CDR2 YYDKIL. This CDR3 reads CASSRDLTGGDQDTQYF. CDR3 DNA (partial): TGTGCTAGCAGTAGAGATTTAACTGGGGGGGACCAAGAC.

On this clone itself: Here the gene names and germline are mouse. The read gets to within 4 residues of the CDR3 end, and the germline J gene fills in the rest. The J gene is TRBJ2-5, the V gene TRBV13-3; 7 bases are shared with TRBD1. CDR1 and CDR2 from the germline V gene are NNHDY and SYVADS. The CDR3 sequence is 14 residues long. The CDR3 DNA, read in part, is TGTGCCAGCACCAGACAGGGAAGGGAAGAC. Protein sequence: CASTRQGRED. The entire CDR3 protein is CASTRQGREDTQYF.

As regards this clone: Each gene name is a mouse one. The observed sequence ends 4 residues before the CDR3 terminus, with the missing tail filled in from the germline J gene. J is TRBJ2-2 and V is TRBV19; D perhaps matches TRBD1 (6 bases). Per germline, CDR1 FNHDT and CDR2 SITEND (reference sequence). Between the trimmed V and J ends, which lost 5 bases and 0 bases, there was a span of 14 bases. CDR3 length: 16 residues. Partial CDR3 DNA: TGTGCCAGCAGACAATCCGGGACATCAAACACCGGG. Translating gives CASRQSGTSNTG. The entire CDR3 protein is CASRQSGTSNTGQLYF.

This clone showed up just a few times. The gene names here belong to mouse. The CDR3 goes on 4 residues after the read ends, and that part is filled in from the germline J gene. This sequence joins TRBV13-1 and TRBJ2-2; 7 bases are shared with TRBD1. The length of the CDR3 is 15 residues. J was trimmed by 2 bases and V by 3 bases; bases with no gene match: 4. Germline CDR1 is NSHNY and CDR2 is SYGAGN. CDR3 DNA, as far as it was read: TGTGCCAGCAGTGGCCGGGACAGCAACACCGGG. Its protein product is CASSGRDSNTG. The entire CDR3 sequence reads CASSGRDSNTGQLYF.

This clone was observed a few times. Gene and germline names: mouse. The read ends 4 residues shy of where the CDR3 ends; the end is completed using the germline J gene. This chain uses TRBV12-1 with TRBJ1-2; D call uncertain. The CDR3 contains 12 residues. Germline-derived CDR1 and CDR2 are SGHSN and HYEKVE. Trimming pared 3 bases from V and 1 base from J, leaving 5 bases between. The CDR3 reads CASSEGNSDYTF. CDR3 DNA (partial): TGTGCCAGCTCTGAGGGAAACTCC.

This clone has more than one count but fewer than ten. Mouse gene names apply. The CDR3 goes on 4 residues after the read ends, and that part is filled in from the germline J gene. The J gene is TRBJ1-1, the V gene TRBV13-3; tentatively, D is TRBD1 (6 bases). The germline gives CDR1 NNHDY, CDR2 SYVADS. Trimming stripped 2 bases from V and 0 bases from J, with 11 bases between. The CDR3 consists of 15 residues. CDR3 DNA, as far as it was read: TGTGCCAGCAGTGAAAGAGGGGGGCAGAACACA. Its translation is CASSERGGQNT. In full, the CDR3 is CASSERGGQNTEVFF.

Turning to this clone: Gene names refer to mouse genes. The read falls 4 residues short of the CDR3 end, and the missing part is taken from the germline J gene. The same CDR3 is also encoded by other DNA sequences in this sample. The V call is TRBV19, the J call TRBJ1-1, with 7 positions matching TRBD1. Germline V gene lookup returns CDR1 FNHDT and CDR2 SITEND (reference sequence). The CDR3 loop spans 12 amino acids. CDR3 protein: CASSIGQGEVFF. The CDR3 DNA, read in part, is TGTGCCAGCAGTATAGGACAGGGA.

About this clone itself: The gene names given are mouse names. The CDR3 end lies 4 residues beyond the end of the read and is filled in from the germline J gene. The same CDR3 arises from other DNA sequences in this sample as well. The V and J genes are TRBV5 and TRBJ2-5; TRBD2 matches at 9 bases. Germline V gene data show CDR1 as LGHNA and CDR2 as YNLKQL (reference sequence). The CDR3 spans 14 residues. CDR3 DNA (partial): TGTGCCAGCAGCCACCCGGGACTGGGTGAC. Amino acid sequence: CASSHPGLGD. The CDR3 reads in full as CASSHPGLGDTQYF.

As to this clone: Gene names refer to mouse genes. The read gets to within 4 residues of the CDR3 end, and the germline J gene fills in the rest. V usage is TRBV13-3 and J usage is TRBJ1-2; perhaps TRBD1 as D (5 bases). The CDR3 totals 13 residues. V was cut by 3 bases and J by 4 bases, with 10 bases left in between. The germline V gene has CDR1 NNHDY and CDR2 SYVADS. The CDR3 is CASSVQGLSDYTF. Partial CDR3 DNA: TGTGCCAGCAGTGTCCAGGGACTCTCC.

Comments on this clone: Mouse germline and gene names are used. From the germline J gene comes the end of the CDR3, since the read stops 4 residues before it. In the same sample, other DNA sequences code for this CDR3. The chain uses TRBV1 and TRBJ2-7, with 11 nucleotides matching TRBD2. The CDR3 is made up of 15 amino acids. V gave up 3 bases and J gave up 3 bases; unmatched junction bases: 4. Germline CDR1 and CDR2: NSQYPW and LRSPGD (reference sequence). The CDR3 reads CTCSAAGTGGYEQYF. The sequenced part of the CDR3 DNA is TGCACCTGCAGTGCCGCCGGGACTGGGGGCTAT.

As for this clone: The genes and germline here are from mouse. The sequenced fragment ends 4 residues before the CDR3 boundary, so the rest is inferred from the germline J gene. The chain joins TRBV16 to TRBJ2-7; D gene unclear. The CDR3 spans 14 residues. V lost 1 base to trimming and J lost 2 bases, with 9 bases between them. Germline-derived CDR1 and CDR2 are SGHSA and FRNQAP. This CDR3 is CASSLVNKTYEQYF. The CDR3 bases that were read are TGTGCAAGCAGCTTAGTGAACAAAACCTAT.

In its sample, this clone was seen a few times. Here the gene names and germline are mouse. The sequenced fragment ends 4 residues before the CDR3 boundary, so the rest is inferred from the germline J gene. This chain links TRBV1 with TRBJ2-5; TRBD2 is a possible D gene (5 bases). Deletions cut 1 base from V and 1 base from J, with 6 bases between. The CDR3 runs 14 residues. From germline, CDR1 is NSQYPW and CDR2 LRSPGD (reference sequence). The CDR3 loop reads CTCSAVWDQDTQYF. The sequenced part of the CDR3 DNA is TGCACCTGCAGTGCAGTCTGGGACCAAGAC.